The rows below give T cell receptor beta chains drawn from one sample of a study of blood T cell repertoires in COVID-19. Sequencing used immunoSEQ multiplex PCR; TCRdb keeps in-frame clones, though not all of them. The table lists tens of thousands of clones, around 88% of them singletons. Specimen: peripheral blood. Receptors originate from a woman of 80 years or more with acute or convalescent COVID-19. CDR3s include the opening cysteine and the closing phenylalanine or tryptophan.

TRBJ2-5 | TRBV5-1 | CASSLAGTSGSKETQYF
TRBJ1-2 | TRBV3-1/TRBV3-2 | CASSQPQGSGYTF
TRBJ1-1 | TRBV5-1 | CASSLLGFNTEAFF
TRBJ1-2 | TRBV5-1 | CASSFQGYTF
TRBJ2-7 | TRBV24-1 | CATSDPHRGHYEQYF
TRBJ2-1 | TRBV19 | CASRTSGINEQFF
TRBJ2-1 | TRBV4-3 | CASSQSGTSGYNEQFF
TRBJ1-1 | TRBV18 | CASSPYTSSNTEAFF
TRBJ1-5 | TRBV25-1 | CASSDYRGNQPQHF
TRBJ2-5 | TRBV3-1/TRBV3-2 | CASSQAGGNQETQYF
TRBJ2-2 | TRBV6-5 | CASSSDSLPTGELFF
TRBJ2-7 | TRBV12-3/TRBV12-4 | CASSLGQGREQYF
TRBJ2-1 | TRBV9 | CASSSTGTKYNEQFF
TRBJ1-5 | TRBV7-9 | CASSPDSSNQPQHF
TRBJ2-1 | TRBV28 | CATRAVYNEQFF
TRBJ1-1 | TRBV6-5 | CASRPGFEAFF
TRBJ2-1 | TRBV4-1 | CASSHPGTRNEQFF
TRBJ1-5 | TRBV4-1 | CASSPVGQSYQPQHF
TRBJ2-5 | TRBV6-7 | CASSYSKGTTQETQYF
TRBJ2-7 | TRBV13 | CASSLAASGGSYEQYF
TRBJ2-5 | TRBV4-1 | CASSQAGNSLAGKETQYF
TRBJ2-2 | TRBV7-6 | CASSSGLAGTGELFF
TRBJ1-5 | TRBV6-2/TRBV6-3 | CASSFPGTGLIPQHF
TRBJ2-1 | TRBV19 | CASRNSGGARRDEQFF
TRBJ2-2 | TRBV7-6 | CASSLESGSNTGELFF
TRBJ2-7 | TRBV6-5 | CASSPRTSGTYEQYF
TRBJ1-4 | TRBV11-2 | CASSLVWDIGATNEKLFF
TRBJ1-2 | TRBV5-1 | CASSLQGDGYTF
TRBJ1-6 | TRBV3-1/TRBV3-2 | CASSCRYADYNSPLHF
TRBJ1-4 | TRBV3-1/TRBV3-2 | CASSQGGTRREKLFF
TRBJ2-5 | TRBV18 | CASSPRRQQQETQYF
TRBJ2-7 | TRBV5-1 | CASSLGQVTYEQYF
TRBJ1-4 | TRBV5-1 | CASRLKGQGQNEKLFF
TRBJ1-6 | TRBV19 | CASSIAQGGGNSPLHF
TRBJ1-3 | TRBV11-2 | CASSPYGAGSGNTIYF
TRBJ1-5 | TRBV15 | CATSRQANQPQHF
TRBJ2-7 | TRBV2 | CASMQDRNGYEQYF
TRBJ1-1 | TRBV5-6 | CASRIRDTGILVGAFF
TRBJ2-7 | TRBV5-1 | CASSIGTGGSYEQYF
TRBJ1-2 | TRBV9 | CASSVTGANYGYTF
TRBJ2-1 | TRBV7-2 | CASSPPRGVSYNEQFF
TRBJ1-5 | TRBV7-2 | CASSLQPTGSNQPQHF
TRBJ2-3 | TRBV5-6 | CASSLGGITDTQYF